Following are 30 T cell receptor beta chains from one sample sequenced in a study of T cells in Graves' hyperthyroidism and ophthalmopathy. From RNA transcripts, TCR beta CDR3 regions were amplified. A set of HTBI primers served as the primers for a first-round RT-PCR of the TCR CDR3. TCRdb re-analysed the multiplex PCR reads in MiXCR, keeping a single row per CDR3 protein. The repertoire has approximately 600,000 distinct CDR3 sequences, roughly 14% of them found once; the top ten carry roughly 6.2%. The sample taken for sequencing was blood. The receptors come from a woman aged 25 to 39 with Graves' hyperthyroidism that later progressed to Graves' ophthalmopathy.

V usage is TRBV27 and J usage is TRBJ1-1; 7 bases are shared with TRBD1. Trimming cost V 1 base and J 3 bases; bases outside gene matches: 5. CDR1 and CDR2 (germline): MNHEY, SMNVEV (reference sequence). CDR3 length: 15 amino acids. The DNA for the CDR3 is TGTGCCAGCAGTTTATTCGACAGGGTCTACACTGAAGCTTTCTTT. It is translated as CASSLFDRVYTEAFF.

To note about this clonotype: A much larger clone lies a single base off, so this may be a read error. This chain links TRBV27 with TRBJ1-6; D is undetermined. Germline lookup yields CDR1 MNHEY and CDR2 SMNVEV (reference sequence). The CDR3 contains 20 residues. V gave up 5 bases and J gave up 7 bases, with 30 bases separating them. The CDR3 coding sequence is TGTGCCAGCAGTACCGCAGGTTCGCCAGGCCGAACCCTCCGAAATTCACCCCTCCACTTT. Protein sequence: CASSTAGSPGRTLRNSPLHF.

This chain joins TRBV7-2 and TRBJ2-7; TRBD2 matches at 10 bases. The length of the CDR3 is 15 residues. The germline gives CDR1 SGHTA, CDR2 FQGNSA. V lost 1 base and J lost 4; bases outside the gene matches: 4. CDR3 DNA sequence: TGTGCCAGCAGCTTAGTAACTAGCGGGGCATACGAGCAGTACTTC. Protein: CASSLVTSGAYEQYF.

This clonotype was observed at least ten times. The chain recombines TRBV28 with TRBJ2-7; D is unclear. V was trimmed by 4 bases and J by 7 bases, leaving 14 bases between them. This CDR3 has 13 amino acids. Per germline, CDR1 MDHEN and CDR2 SYDVKM. The chain's CDR3 is CASSSDLGEEQYF. CDR3 sequence (DNA): TGTGCCAGCAGTTCCGACCTTGGCGAAGAGCAGTACTTC.

The sample holds many counts of this clonotype. The chain employs TRBV3-1 and TRBJ1-2, with 11 bases fitting TRBD1. The germline CDR1 and CDR2 sequences are LGHDT and YNNKEL (reference sequence). Germline trimming cut 2 bases from V and 6 bases from J; bases unmatched to any gene: 8. The CDR3 is made up of 16 amino acids. The CDR3 region has the DNA TGTGCCAGCAGCCAAAAGACAGGACAGGGGGCGCATGGCTACACCTTC. This translates into CASSQKTGQGAHGYTF.

This clonotype was detected ten times or more. The J gene is TRBJ1-1, the V gene TRBV2; D remains ambiguous. CDR1 and CDR2 (germline): SNHLY, FYNNEI. Trimming pared 4 bases from V and 5 bases from J, leaving 14 bases between. CDR3 length: 14 amino acids. The CDR3 nucleotides read TGTGCCAGCAGTGGACCCTTTAGAGGGACTGAAGCTTTCTTT. This sequence encodes CASSGPFRGTEAFF.

On this clonotype itself: Since a much larger clone is just one base distant, this may be a read error. This chain uses TRBV29-1 with TRBJ2-1; no clear D gene. This CDR3 spans 14 amino acids. Per germline, CDR1 SQVTM and CDR2 ANQGSEA. The DNA of the CDR3 is TGCAGCGTTGTTGGGCGGCTTGAGGCGAATGAGCTGTTCTTC. Its translation is CSVVGRLEANELFF.

The chain employs TRBV4-2 and TRBJ1-4; no clear D. This CDR3 has 14 amino acids. V was trimmed by 1 base and J by 5 bases, leaving 8 bases between them. Germline-derived CDR1 and CDR2 are LGHNA and YNFKEQ. CDR3 sequence: CASSQGEGNEKLFF. The CDR3 DNA reads as TGTGCCAGCAGCCAAGGAGAAGGAAATGAAAAACTGTTTTTT.

In this sample, this clonotype turned up many times. The CDR3 spells CSARRREGTGELFF. The CDR3 DNA is TGCAGTGCCCGTCGGCGGGAAGGCACCGGGGAGCTGTTTTTT. The chain links TRBV20-1 to TRBJ2-2; maybe TRBD2 (6 bases). The CDR3 extends over 14 amino acids. Germline V CDR1 and CDR2: DFQATT, SNEGSKA (reference sequence). V dropped 6 bases and J dropped 4 bases, with 15 bases sitting between them.

This clonotype was counted many times. As DNA, the CDR3 is TGTGCCAGCAGTGCCGGGACAATTGATGGCTACACCTTC. Translated, it gives CASSAGTIDGYTF. This chain joins TRBV27 and TRBJ1-2, with D possibly matching TRBD1 (6 bases). V lost 5 bases and J 6 bases, leaving 13 bases between the germline ends. The CDR3 runs to 13 residues. CDR1 and CDR2 (germline): MNHEY, SMNVEV (reference sequence).

This clonotype was detected many times. V gene TRBV6-1 combines with J gene TRBJ1-1; D gene unclear. Germline V gives CDR1 MNHNS, CDR2 SASEGT. V lost 6 bases, J lost 0 bases, and 14 bases lay in between. The CDR3 loop spans 15 amino acids. The chain's CDR3 is CASRSLASVNTEAFF. In nucleotides, the CDR3 is TGTGCCAGCAGATCCCTCGCCTCGGTGAACACTGAAGCTTTCTTT.

This clonotype showed up many times. The V gene is TRBV11-2, the J gene TRBJ1-1; possibly TRBD1 for D (6 bases). Germline CDR1 is SGHAT and CDR2 is FQNNGV. With 5 bases removed from V and 4 bases from J, the gap between germline ends came to 11 bases. CDR3 size: 13 residues. CDR3 residues: CASSQTGPTEAFF. CDR3 DNA sequence: TGTGCCAGCAGCCAAACAGGGCCCACTGAAGCTTTCTTT.

Many counts were recorded for this clonotype. The CDR3 loop reads CASSIDGERTSTDTQYF. CDR3 coding DNA: TGTGCCAGTAGTATAGATGGGGAGCGTACTAGCACAGATACGCAGTATTTT. V gene TRBV19 combines with J gene TRBJ2-3; D might be TRBD2 (5 bases). This CDR3 comprises 17 residues. Trimming stripped 0 bases from V and 0 bases from J, with 13 bases between. Germline CDR1 LNHDA, CDR2 SQIVND (reference sequence).

CDR3 region: CASVTSGAQETQYF. CDR3 in DNA: TGTGCCAGCGTGACTAGCGGAGCCCAAGAGACCCAGTACTTC. V usage is TRBV28 and J usage is TRBJ2-5, with TRBD2 identical over 9 bases. The CDR3 totals 14 residues. Germline trimming cut 8 bases from V and 1 base from J; bases unmatched to any gene: 5. Germline CDR1 reads MDHEN; CDR2 reads SYDVKM.

This clonotype was seen ten or more times. The chain is built from TRBV6-1 and TRBJ1-1; D is ambiguous. Trimming took off 5 bases at V and 4 bases at J, with 14 bases between the two ends. There are 14 residues in the CDR3. The germline CDR1 and CDR2 sequences are MNHNS and SASEGT. Written as DNA, the CDR3 is TGTGCCAGCAGTCTTTCTGGAGCGACCACTGAAGCTTTCTTT. It translates to CASSLSGATTEAFF.

This clonotype was seen many times. V usage is TRBV7-8 and J usage is TRBJ1-1, with unresolved D. The V and J ends lost 5 bases and 0 bases respectively, with 16 bases between them. Per the germline V gene, CDR1 is SGHVS and CDR2 is FQNEAQ. The CDR3 is 16 residues long. The CDR3 DNA sequence: TGTGCCAGCAGCCCTCGACCGGACTCTATGAACACTGAAGCTTTCTTT. Its translation: CASSPRPDSMNTEAFF.

This clonotype appeared many times. The chain is built from TRBV2 and TRBJ2-1, with 12 bases identical to TRBD2. CDR1 and CDR2 from the germline V gene are SNHLY and FYNNEI. This CDR3 comprises 14 residues. The J segment lost 6 bases and the V segment lost 10 bases, leaving 7 bases of the junction unmatched. CDR3 in DNA: TGTGCCACGGGGGGGACTAGCGGGTCCAATGAGCAGTTCTTC. It encodes CATGGTSGSNEQFF. The full variable domain, completed using reference TRBV2 and TRBJ2-1, is EPEVTQTPSHQVTQMGQEVILRCVPISNHLYFYWYRQILGQKVEFLVSFYNNEISEKSEIFDDQFSVERPDGSNFTLKIRSTKLEDSAMYFCATGGTSGSNEQFFGPGTRLTVL.

This clonotype was counted at least ten times. The rearrangement uses TRBV20-1 and TRBJ2-3; D is unclear. Germline loops: CDR1 DFQATT, CDR2 SNEGSKA (reference sequence). V was cut by 0 bases and J by 2 bases, with 12 bases left in between. The CDR3 spans 15 residues. CDR3 in amino acids: CSARDQVENTDTQYF. The CDR3 DNA follows: TGCAGTGCTAGAGATCAGGTGGAGAACACAGATACGCAGTATTTT.

This clonotype has at least ten counts. The chain uses TRBV20-1 and TRBJ2-3; no clear D gene. This CDR3 is built from 14 residues. The germline gives CDR1 DFQATT, CDR2 SNEGSKA (reference sequence). V dropped 1 base and J dropped 5 bases, with 13 bases sitting between them. CDR3 DNA sequence: TGCAGTGCTAGAGGAGCGTGGGCAGGAGATACGCAGTATTTT. It encodes CSARGAWAGDTQYF.

Of note for this clonotype: A much larger clone differs by one base, so this may be a read error. The chain couples TRBV14 to TRBJ2-7; D is ambiguous. Per germline, CDR1 SGHDN and CDR2 FVKESK. Trimming removed 3 bases at V and 5 bases at J, with 14 bases between. The CDR3 is made up of 14 amino acids. In DNA form, the CDR3 reads TGTGCCAGCAGCCACCCCTTGTGGGCACACGAGCAGTACTTC. It translates to CASSHPLWAHEQYF.

There are many counts of this clonotype. The chain recombines TRBV28 with TRBJ1-5; D is unresolved. Germline V gene sequence: CDR1 MDHEN, CDR2 SYDVKM. The CDR3 runs 16 residues. Trimming pared 4 bases from V and 0 bases from J, leaving 13 bases between. The chain's CDR3 is CASSSPTTYSNQPQHF. In nucleotides, the CDR3 is TGTGCCAGCAGTTCACCGACTACGTATAGCAATCAGCCCCAGCATTTT.

At least ten counts were recorded for this clonotype. The chain links TRBV28 to TRBJ2-1; 7 bases map to TRBD1. This CDR3 has 14 residues. V was pared by 7 bases and J by 3 bases, with 6 bases of the junction left unmatched. CDR1 and CDR2 from the germline V gene are MDHEN and SYDVKM. The CDR3 DNA follows: TGTGCCAGCAAGGAAGGGGGCAACTACAATGAGCAGTTCTTC. It yields the protein CASKEGGNYNEQFF.

There are many counts of this clonotype. The V and J genes are TRBV2 and TRBJ2-5; TRBD1 might be the D (6 bases). CDR1 SNHLY and CDR2 FYNNEI come from the germline V gene. This CDR3 spans 13 amino acids. Trimming left V 9 bases short and J 5 bases short, with 16 bases between. Here the CDR3 reads CARRLQGLETQYF. Here the CDR3 DNA reads TGTGCCAGGAGGCTACAGGGTTTGGAGACCCAGTACTTC.

This rearrangement joins TRBV12-3 or TRBV12-4 to TRBJ1-1; no definite D call. This CDR3 has 15 residues. Trimming cost V 3 bases and J 2 bases, with 13 bases left between them. The CDR3 bases are TGTGCCAGCAGTTTTGCGGGATTAAGTAACACTGAAGCTTTCTTT. It yields the protein CASSFAGLSNTEAFF.

This clonotype was counted many times. The chain recombines TRBV11-2 with TRBJ2-6, with a possible D match to TRBD2 (6 bases). CDR1 and CDR2 (germline): SGHAT, FQNNGV. The CDR3 length is 14 residues. V was pared by 4 bases and J by 4 bases, with 8 bases between. In DNA form, the CDR3 reads TGTGCCAGCAGCTGGGCGGGGGGGGCCAACGTCCTGACTTTC. Its protein product is CASSWAGGANVLTF.

There are many counts of this clonotype. The chain employs TRBV20-1 and TRBJ1-1; D remains ambiguous. This CDR3 comprises 12 residues. Deletions cut 3 bases from V and 1 base from J, with 6 bases between. Germline V gene sequence: CDR1 DFQATT, CDR2 SNEGSKA (reference sequence). Here the CDR3 DNA reads TGCAGTGCTAGGTCAGGGAACACTGAAGCTTTCTTT. Its translation is CSARSGNTEAFF.

This clonotype came up many times. The chain links TRBV7-2 to TRBJ1-2; D not certain. Germline V gives CDR1 SGHTA, CDR2 FQGNSA. The CDR3 totals 11 residues. Between the trimmed V and J ends, which lost 6 bases and 7 bases, there was a span of 9 bases. For the CDR3, the DNA is TGTGCCAGCAGGTTCGGGGTTGGCTACACCTTC. Amino acid sequence: CASRFGVGYTF.

On this clonotype: It may be a read error: a sequence one base away is much more abundant. The chain employs TRBV6-4 and TRBJ1-1, with D hard to call. Germline assignment: CDR1 MRHNA and CDR2 SNTAGT. The CDR3 has 13 residues. The CDR3 DNA reads as TGTGCCGCTAAGGTACGACGGGTCACTGAAACTTTCTTT. It codes for CAAKVRRVTETFF.

This clonotype was seen repeatedly, ten times or more. V and J are TRBV6-4 and TRBJ2-3; possibly TRBD2 for D (5 bases). CDR3 length: 15 amino acids. Trimming cost V 1 base and J 2 bases, with 10 bases left between them. CDR1 and CDR2 from the germline V gene are MRHNA and SNTAGT. CDR3 nucleotide sequence: TGTGCCAGCAGTGACTTCGGAGGCCACACAGATACGCAGTATTTT. It encodes CASSDFGGHTDTQYF.

Only a few counts were recorded for this clonotype. This sequence joins TRBV6-1 and TRBJ1-4; 8 nucleotides line up with TRBD1. In germline, CDR1 is MNHNS, CDR2 SASEGT. The CDR3 has 18 residues. With 5 bases clipped from V and 0 bases from J, the junction kept 11 bases outside the gene matches. Here the CDR3 DNA reads TGTGCCAGCAGTTGGGGACAGGCGCTTTCTGCAACTAATGAAAAACTGTTTTTT. Its translation is CASSWGQALSATNEKLFF.